This TCR beta chain was observed in a study of CD8 T cells in ankylosing spondylitis. Germline lookup yields CDR1 SGHRS and CDR2 YFSETQ. V lost 4 bases and J lost 4; bases outside the gene matches: 3. CDR3 length: 14 residues. MiXCR, applied by TCRdb to the 5' RACE reads, yields one record per CDR3 protein. This sample has fewer than 200,000 distinct CDR3 sequences, with about 17% found just once. The TCR comes from a male donor with ankylosing spondylitis or in good health (not recorded which). The sample taken for sequencing was blood, either unsorted or a sorted T cell fraction (not recorded which). This rearrangement joins TRBV5-1 to TRBJ1-1; 11 nucleotides line up with TRBD1. The CDR3 bases are TGCGCCAGCAGCACCGGACAGGGGGCCACTGAAGCTTTCTTT. It is translated as CASSTGQGATEAFF.